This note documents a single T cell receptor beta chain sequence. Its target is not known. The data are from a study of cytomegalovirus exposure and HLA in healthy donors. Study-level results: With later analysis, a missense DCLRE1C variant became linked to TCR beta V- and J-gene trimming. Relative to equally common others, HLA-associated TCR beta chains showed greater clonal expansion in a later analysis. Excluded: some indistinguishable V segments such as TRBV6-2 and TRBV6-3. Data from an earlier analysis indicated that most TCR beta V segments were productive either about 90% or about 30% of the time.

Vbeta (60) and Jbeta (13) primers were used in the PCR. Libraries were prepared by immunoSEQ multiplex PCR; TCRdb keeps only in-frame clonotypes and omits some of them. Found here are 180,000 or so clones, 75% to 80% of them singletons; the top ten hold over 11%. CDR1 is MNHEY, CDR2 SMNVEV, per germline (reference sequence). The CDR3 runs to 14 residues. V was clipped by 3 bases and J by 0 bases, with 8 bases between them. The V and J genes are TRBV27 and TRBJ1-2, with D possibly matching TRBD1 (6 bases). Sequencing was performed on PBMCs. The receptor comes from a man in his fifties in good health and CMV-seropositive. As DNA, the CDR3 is TGTGCCAGCAGTTTTTCAGGGGCTAACTATGGCTACACCTTC. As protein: CASSFSGANYGYTF.